These 13 T cell receptor beta chains were sequenced from one sample in a study of blood T cell repertoires in COVID-19. Sequencing was performed with immunoSEQ multiplex PCR; in TCRdb, only in-frame clones are kept and a portion is missing. Among about 270,000 clones listed, 84% were seen once. The specimen sequenced was peripheral blood. The origin of the receptors is a human donor in a cohort sampled during active COVID-19.

V and J are TRBV5-1 and TRBJ1-5; D not certain. The germline V and J ends were trimmed by 7 bases and 3 bases, with 11 bases remaining between them. The CDR3 contains 13 residues. Germline CDR1 and CDR2: SGHRS and YFSETQ. CDR3 loop: CASPEEYNQPQHF. Written as DNA, the CDR3 is TGCGCCAGCCCGGAGGAGTACAATCAGCCCCAGCATTTT. The entire variable domain, with the rest obtained from reference TRBV5-1 and TRBJ1-5, is as follows: KAGVTQTPRYLIKTRGQQVTLSCSPISGHRSVSWYQQTPGQGLQFLFEYFSETQRNKGNFPGRFSGRQFSNSRSEMNVSTLELGDSALYLCASPEEYNQPQHFGDGTRLSIL.

Here the CDR3 reads CASSMGPLTDTQYF. The CDR3 nucleotides read TGTGCCAGTAGTATGGGCCCACTCACAGATACGCAGTATTTT. The V and J genes are TRBV19 and TRBJ2-3; D is ambiguous. Germline CDR1 is LNHDA and CDR2 is SQIVND (reference sequence). The V end was cut by 3 bases, the J end by 2 bases, with 9 bases between. This CDR3 has 14 residues.

Only a few counts were recorded for this clone. Other DNA variants within this sample encode the same CDR3. The chain carries TRBV6-5 and TRBJ2-7; 8 bases map to TRBD1. The CDR3 sequence is 13 residues long. Germline V gives CDR1 MNHEY, CDR2 SVGAGI. With 6 bases clipped from V and 2 bases from J, the junction kept 3 bases outside the gene matches. The DNA of the CDR3 is TGTGCCAGCAGACGACAGGGGCCCTACGAGCAGTACTTC. Its translation is CASRRQGPYEQYF.

The V gene is TRBV6-5, the J gene TRBJ2-1, with D maybe TRBD1 (5 bases). CDR3 length: 11 residues. CDR1 and CDR2 (germline): MNHEY, SVGAGI. Between the trimmed V and J ends, which lost 3 bases and 11 bases, there was a span of 8 bases. This CDR3 reads CASSYTGQQFF. CDR3 sequence (DNA): TGTGCCAGCAGTTATACAGGACAGCAGTTCTTC.

The chain joins TRBV5-1 to TRBJ2-2; 8 bases fit TRBD1. Germline CDR1 and CDR2: SGHRS and YFSETQ. This CDR3 region has 15 residues. After removal of 7 bases from V and 3 bases from J, the junction contained 8 bases not matched to a gene. DNA for the CDR3: TGCGCCAGCCGGGCAGGGGGCGCCGACACCGGGGAGCTGTTTTTT. Amino acid sequence: CASRAGGADTGELFF.

This rearrangement joins TRBV9 to TRBJ2-3, with unresolved D. V was shortened by 3 bases and J by 12 bases, with 8 bases between the two germline ends. The CDR3 has 10 residues. CDR1 SGDLS and CDR2 YYNGEE come from the germline V gene. The CDR3 coding sequence is TGTGCCAGCAGCGGCACGGTACAGTATTTT. Amino acid sequence: CASSGTVQYF.

V usage is TRBV5-1 and J usage is TRBJ2-5; TRBD2 matches at 8 bases. This CDR3 is 15 amino acids long. Per the germline V gene, CDR1 is SGHRS and CDR2 is YFSETQ. The J segment lost 5 bases and the V segment lost 2 bases, leaving 8 bases of the junction unmatched. In DNA, the CDR3 is TGCGCCAGCAGCTTAACCGGGACTAGTTGGGAGACCCAGTACTTC. Residues: CASSLTGTSWETQYF.

The chain uses TRBV6-2 or TRBV6-3 and TRBJ2-4, with D possibly matching TRBD2 (5 bases). Germline loops: CDR1 MNHEY, CDR2 SVGEGT. V dropped 0 bases and J dropped 8 bases, with 11 bases sitting between them. The CDR3 runs 14 residues. The chain's CDR3 is CASSYSLTRDIQYF. The CDR3 nucleotides are TGTGCCAGCAGTTACTCTCTTACTAGGGACATTCAGTACTTC.

The V call is TRBV7-2, the J call TRBJ2-3; 13 bases map to TRBD2. The germline CDR1 and CDR2 sequences are SGHTA and FQGNSA. V shed 5 bases and J 0 bases; nucleotides not matched to a gene: 8. The CDR3 has 18 residues. This CDR3 is CASSLQPGLAGSTDTQYF. The CDR3 DNA reads TGTGCCAGCAGCCTACAACCGGGACTAGCGGGAAGCACAGATACGCAGTATTTT.

The rearrangement joins TRBV11-3 to TRBJ1-5; D unresolved. Trimming took off 5 bases at V and 5 bases at J, with 19 bases between the two ends. Germline CDR1 and CDR2: SGHNT and YENEEA. CDR3 length: 16 amino acids. CDR3 nucleotide sequence: TGTGCCAGCAGCCCCACCTCAGGAAGTGTCTATCAGCCCCAGCATTTT. Translated, it gives CASSPTSGSVYQPQHF.

J is TRBJ2-7 and V is TRBV11-1; D gene ambiguous. The germline gives CDR1 SGHAT, CDR2 FQDESV (reference sequence). The CDR3 is 15 residues long. V lost 5 bases, J lost 2 bases, and 16 bases lay in between. CDR3 bases: TGTGCCAGCAGCCCCCCCGTGATCGAGACCTACGAGCAGTACTTC. This codes for CASSPPVIETYEQYF.

The V gene is TRBV4-2, the J gene TRBJ1-6; 7 nucleotides agree with TRBD1. V was clipped by 0 bases and J by 7 bases; unmatched bases: 9. There are 17 residues in the CDR3. Germline values: CDR1 LGHNA, CDR2 YNFKEQ. The CDR3 nucleotides are TGTGCCAGCAGCCAAGACGCCGGGACAGCCAACAATTCACCCCTCCACTTT. This encodes CASSQDAGTANNSPLHF.

The chain joins TRBV9 to TRBJ2-3; tentative D call: TRBD1 (5 bases). Germline lookup yields CDR1 SGDLS and CDR2 YYNGEE. V lost 0 bases and J 5 bases, leaving 10 bases between the germline ends. The CDR3 loop spans 14 amino acids. The CDR3 nucleotides read TGTGCCAGCAGCGTAGGCCAGGGAAAAGATACGCAGTATTTT. Its translation is CASSVGQGKDTQYF. Full variable domain (rest looked up from reference TRBV9 and TRBJ2-3): DSGVTQTPKHLITATGQRVTLRCSPRSGDLSVYWYQQSLDQGLQFLIQYYNGEERAKGNILERFSAQQFPDLHSELNLSSLELGDSALYFCASSVGQGKDTQYFGPGTRLTVL.